This TCR beta chain was profiled in a study of human T cells and chemical hapten exposure (dated by TCRdb to the early 2020s). As for the study more broadly: For sensitization, 2% DPC in acetone was applied to a 2 cm by 2 cm area of upper inner arm skin. Patients additionally received weekly therapeutic DPC doses to the scalp throughout the approximately 22-week study period. Blood samples were taken from patients before sensitization (week 0) and at 2, 6 and about 24 weeks after DPC sensitization. Libraries were pooled for sequencing, and per-sample TCR yields varied mainly because of small differences in library volumes within the pool. Patch testing on the upper back used Finn chambers containing 0.01% DPC, with scoring done after 6 days according to International Contact Dermatitis Research Group standards. The study tracked peripheral blood TCR repertoire changes in vivo during primary and secondary sensitization to the hapten diphenylcyclopropenone (DPC) in alopecia patients. Twenty-nine alopecia patients gave blood for TCR sequencing at one to four time points (pre-sensitization, 2, 6 and 24 weeks). Most of the patients in the cohort were female, and the cohort covered alopecia areata with under or over 50% scalp involvement, alopecia totalis and alopecia universalis.

Points the paper makes about the study in general: DPC sensitization did not change the number of TCRs with a frequency above 1 in 1000, and there was no evidence of changes in global repertoire structure. Because all patients had alopecia, a presumed autoimmune disease, the immune response of the patients might differ from that of healthy individuals. Significantly more large CDR3 similarity clusters were formed by expanded TCRs than by pre-sensitization or healthy control sets, consistent with antigen-driven responses. Patch test score correlated positively with the number of PT1 expanded TCRs, reaching significance at thresholds 8, 16 and 32 but not at 4. After repeated subsampling, the strength of the expansion versus patch-test correlation and the threshold at which it became significant changed.

The intended sense of this specimen's time point label: patch test 1, 2 weeks after DPC sensitization. The treatment or condition label, read with the paper, signifies: therapeutic diphenylcyclopropenone sensitization with weekly scalp DPC. At every patch-test visit, the blood draw took place before the patch test was put on. Patients were considered eligible if aged 18 to 70, diagnosed with alopecia and deemed suitable for DPC therapy, and patients were excluded if pregnant. Total RNA was extracted from unfractionated whole blood that had been collected in Tempus Blood RNA tubes. The CDR3 sequence holds 16 residues, the cysteine and phenylalanine included. The sequence is cut down to CDR3 DNA, 48 bases in frame from base 1. Trimming removed 1 base from V and 1 base from J, leaving 11 bases between the germline ends. According to the germline V gene, CDR1 reads SGDLS and CDR2 reads YYNGEE. Library construction relied on RACE. Reads for this sample came from a NextSeq 500. During library preparation, unique molecular identifiers were attached to individual cDNA molecules so that TCRs could be counted in a quantitative, reproducible way. Each blood RNA sample was used to sequence both TCR alpha and TCR beta chains. In the source study's methods: The median number of TCRs per sample was 95,638, ranging from about 20,000 to 750,000. The Decombinator software suite was used to annotate the V, J and CDR3 of the TCR reads. Every sample was subsampled to the same number of TCRs (28,000) for the PS versus PT1 abundance plots. TCRs were defined as expanded if absent before sensitization and observed at least eight times at the 2-week time point. Clones were called with MiXCR by TCRdb after fastp trimmed the public reads at Q25, and only in-frame beta chains were retained. Each CDR3 protein gets just one entry, which takes the most common genes and DNA from the rows behind it. TCRdb's processing, not the authors' own work, is the source of the V and J calls. This sample comprises about 360,000 distinct CDR3 sequences, 4% to 5.5% of them detected only once. The ten largest clones capture under 3% of the sample.

This clonotype was seen a handful of times. Its cognate antigen has yet to be identified. Base qualities are not at hand, and no much larger clone is one base apart. The material sequenced was whole blood, taken in connection with sensitization to the hapten diphenylcyclopropenone (DPC). The sequence links TRBV9 to TRBJ2-2, with the D call perhaps TRBD1 or TRBD2, each one matching 5 bases. The receptor comes from a woman between 45 and 60 years old with alopecia areata. Some clones in this sample may be carry-over from other donors' samples. This receptor has the CDR3 CASSVKPGLNTGELFF. The nucleotide sequence reads TGTGCCAGCAGCGTAAAACCGGGGCTGAACACCGGGGAGCTGTTTTTT.